The TCR beta chain under discussion was sequenced for a study of T cells in Graves' hyperthyroidism and ophthalmopathy. This clonotype was recorded at least ten times. What was amplified from RNA transcripts were TCR beta CDR3 regions. First-round RT-PCR targeting the TCR CDR3 was performed with the HTBI primer set. Each CDR3 protein gets one entry after TCRdb re-called the multiplex PCR reads with MiXCR. The sample holds hundreds of thousands of distinct CDR3 sequences; about 15% are singletons and the top ten take around 4.5%. This CDR3 has 13 residues. CDR1 is MNHEY and CDR2 is SVGAGI in the germline V gene. The V and J ends lost 2 bases and 5 bases respectively, with 10 bases between them.

This clonotype originated in a woman in her thirties or forties with Graves' ophthalmopathy. Sequenced input: blood. The J gene is TRBJ2-7, the V gene TRBV6-5; D gene ambiguous. The CDR3, as DNA: TGTGCCAGCAGTTACAACAGACTTGACGAGCAGTACTTC. It translates to CASSYNRLDEQYF.